What follows are 30 T cell receptor beta chains derived from one specimen sequenced in a study of blood T cell repertoires in COVID-19. Sequencing used immunoSEQ multiplex PCR; TCRdb keeps in-frame clones, though not all of them. The sample has roughly 250,000 clones, 92% seen once; the top ten hold more than 0.65%. Material: peripheral blood. The source is a man younger than 45 with COVID-19, enrolled during active disease.

V is TRBV7-9 and J is TRBJ1-2; 8 bases are a match to TRBD1. The V gene's germline CDR1 is SEHNR and CDR2 FQNEAQ (reference sequence). This CDR3 has 14 amino acids. The V segment lost 5 bases and the J segment 6 bases; nucleotides outside the gene matches: 8. CDR3 in DNA: TGTGCCAGCAGCCCGGACGACAGGGGAGATGGCTACACCTTC. Its translation: CASSPDDRGDGYTF.

The chain employs TRBV27 and TRBJ1-2, with 7 positions matching TRBD1. CDR1 and CDR2 from the germline V gene are MNHEY and SMNVEV (reference sequence). Germline trimming cut 8 bases from V and 3 bases from J; bases unmatched to any gene: 6. The CDR3 is 13 amino acids. CDR3 nucleotides: TGTGCCAGCGGAGACAGGGACCACTATGGCTACACCTTC. As protein: CASGDRDHYGYTF.

This clone was observed once. The chain recombines TRBV27 with TRBJ1-2, with D perhaps matching TRBD1 (5 bases). Germline V CDR1 and CDR2: MNHEY, SMNVEV (reference sequence). This CDR3 has 13 amino acids. Trimming took off 6 bases at V and 2 bases at J, with 10 bases between the two ends. The CDR3 DNA reads as TGTGCCAGCAGAAAGACAGCCAACTATGGCTACACCTTC. Its protein is CASRKTANYGYTF.

The chain uses TRBV12-3 or TRBV12-4 and TRBJ2-7, with 7 bases aligning to TRBD2. The length of the CDR3 is 13 residues. J lost 7 bases, V lost 6 bases, and 9 bases had no gene match. CDR3: CASSWEGTGEQYF. The DNA of the CDR3 is TGTGCCAGCAGCTGGGAGGGGACGGGGGAGCAGTACTTC.

This chain links TRBV5-1 with TRBJ2-7; the match to TRBD1 covers 7 bases. Germline CDR1 and CDR2: SGHRS and YFSETQ. V trimming: 4 bases; J trimming: 0 bases; junction bases outside the gene matches: 7. The CDR3 loop spans 15 amino acids. DNA for the CDR3: TGCGCCAGCAGCACGGACAGGACCCTCTCCTACGAGCAGTACTTC. This codes for CASSTDRTLSYEQYF.

This chain links TRBV5-1 with TRBJ2-7, with TRBD1 matching over 7 bases. The germline gives CDR1 SGHRS, CDR2 YFSETQ. With 4 bases clipped from V and 6 bases from J, the junction kept 10 bases outside the gene matches. This CDR3 has 14 residues. For the CDR3, the DNA is TGCGCCAGCAGCGGAATTACAGGGGAAGGCGAGCAGTACTTC. Protein: CASSGITGEGEQYF.

The chain carries TRBV10-2 and TRBJ1-2, with D possibly being TRBD1 (5 bases). Trimming took off 6 bases at V and 1 base at J, with 9 bases between the two ends. Germline values: CDR1 WSHSY, CDR2 SAAADI. This CDR3 is built from 13 residues. For the CDR3, the DNA is TGCGCCAGCAGAGGGGCAGTTAACTATGGCTACACCTTC. Its translation: CASRGAVNYGYTF.

V usage is TRBV6-5 and J usage is TRBJ1-2; D call uncertain. The CDR3 runs to 11 residues. The ends were cut back, 5 bases at V and 6 bases at J, with 7 bases in the middle. Germline V CDR1 and CDR2: MNHEY, SVGAGI. The CDR3 loop reads CASSNTDGYTF. The CDR3 region has the DNA TGTGCCAGCAGTAATACTGATGGCTACACCTTC.

This chain links TRBV30 with TRBJ2-3; 8 bases are shared with TRBD2. Germline CDR1 GTSNPN, CDR2 SVGIG (reference sequence). The CDR3 has 14 amino acids. V lost 3 bases, J lost 7 bases, and 9 bases stayed unmatched. The CDR3 loop is CAWRAPGGAHTQYF. DNA of the CDR3: TGTGCCTGGAGGGCTCCCGGGGGGGCTCATACGCAGTATTTT.

The chain uses TRBV4-1 and TRBJ1-2; D gene unclear. Trimming cost V 1 base and J 1 base, with 10 bases left between them. Germline CDR1 is MGHRA and CDR2 is YSYEKL. This CDR3 comprises 15 residues. The CDR3, as DNA: TGCGCCAGCAGCCAAGTGTCCGGGAGTAACTATGGCTACACCTTC. Translating it yields CASSQVSGSNYGYTF.

V is TRBV6-5 and J is TRBJ1-2; D possibly corresponds to TRBD1 (6 bases). CDR3 size: 12 residues. V lost 6 bases and J lost 6, with 11 bases in between. Germline V lookup: CDR1 MNHEY, CDR2 SVGAGI. The CDR3 DNA follows: TGTGCCAGCAGCCTGACAGGAAATGGCTACACCTTC. Translated, it gives CASSLTGNGYTF.

The V and J genes are TRBV29-1 and TRBJ1-2, with unresolved D. Germline CDR1 SQVTM, CDR2 ANQGSEA. Trimming pared 6 bases from V and 2 bases from J, leaving 13 bases between. The CDR3 extends over 13 amino acids. The CDR3 here is CSVTARLNYGYTF. The CDR3, as DNA: TGCAGCGTCACTGCCAGACTAAACTATGGCTACACCTTC.

The V and J genes are TRBV6-5 and TRBJ2-7, with unresolved D. V lost 5 bases to trimming and J lost 0 bases, with 11 bases between them. The germline gives CDR1 MNHEY, CDR2 SVGAGI. This CDR3 is 14 amino acids long. The CDR3 region has the DNA TGTGCCAGCAGTCAGAGCCGGGTCTCCTACGAGCAGTACTTC. It is translated as CASSQSRVSYEQYF.

This clone was counted a single time. The chain uses TRBV2 and TRBJ2-2; 15 bases map to TRBD2. Losses at the gene ends were 6 bases for V and 7 bases for J; bases not matched to a gene: 6. Germline loops: CDR1 SNHLY, CDR2 FYNNEI. This CDR3 spans 16 amino acids. In nucleotides, the CDR3 is TGTGCCAGCAGCCGGACTAGCGGGGGGGAAATCGGGGAGCTGTTTTTT. This gives the protein CASSRTSGGEIGELFF.

The chain uses TRBV6-6 and TRBJ1-5; 9 positions agree with TRBD1. This CDR3 has 17 amino acids. In germline, CDR1 is MNHNY, CDR2 SVGAGI (reference sequence). The V segment lost 5 bases and the J segment 3 bases; nucleotides outside the gene matches: 11. The CDR3 sequence: CASSPSPGQGNNQPQHF. The CDR3 DNA sequence: TGTGCCAGCAGTCCTTCTCCGGGACAGGGAAACAATCAGCCCCAGCATTTT.

The DNA for the CDR3 is TGTGCCAGCAGCTTGGCGGCCGGGGCCGGGGGTACCATATATTTT. Amino acid sequence: CASSLAAGAGGTIYF. The chain combines TRBV5-5 with TRBJ1-3; weak D call: TRBD1 (5 bases). Per germline, CDR1 SGHKS and CDR2 YYEKEE (reference sequence). This CDR3 comprises 15 residues. The V and J ends lost 0 bases and 10 bases respectively, with 17 bases between them.

This rearrangement joins TRBV30 to TRBJ1-5; 9 bases agree with TRBD1. Germline V gives CDR1 GTSNPN, CDR2 SVGIG (reference sequence). J was trimmed by 7 bases and V by 3 bases; bases with no gene match: 7. The CDR3 runs to 14 residues. The CDR3 protein is CAWSDYRGRQPQHF. CDR3 in DNA: TGTGCCTGGAGCGATTACAGGGGGCGGCAGCCCCAGCATTTT.

The chain is built from TRBV18 and TRBJ2-6; D unclear. The CDR3 has 17 amino acids. The ends were cut back, 1 base at V and 2 bases at J, with 12 bases in the middle. The germline CDR1 and CDR2 sequences are KGHSH and LQKENI. CDR3 loop: CASSPQGPGAGANVLTF. CDR3 sequence (DNA): TGTGCCAGCTCACCACAAGGTCCGGGTGCTGGGGCCAACGTCCTGACTTTC.

This rearrangement joins TRBV5-1 to TRBJ1-1; no clear D gene. V dropped 0 bases and J dropped 1 base, with 7 bases sitting between them. CDR3 size: 14 residues. Germline CDR1 SGHRS, CDR2 YFSETQ. The CDR3 loop reads CASSLGLGNTEAFF. DNA of the CDR3: TGCGCCAGCAGCTTGGGTCTCGGGAACACTGAAGCTTTCTTT. Full variable domain (rest looked up from reference TRBV5-1 and TRBJ1-1): KAGVTQTPRYLIKTRGQQVTLSCSPISGHRSVSWYQQTPGQGLQFLFEYFSETQRNKGNFPGRFSGRQFSNSRSEMNVSTLELGDSALYLCASSLGLGNTEAFFGQGTRLTVV.

The chain has TRBV2 and TRBJ2-2, with D possibly matching TRBD1 (6 bases). The CDR3 has 15 amino acids. The V end was cut by 6 bases, the J end by 2 bases, with 13 bases between. The germline CDR1 and CDR2 sequences are SNHLY and FYNNEI. CDR3 loop: CASRGTPRNTGELFF. The CDR3 DNA sequence: TGTGCCAGCAGGGGGACACCTCGAAACACCGGGGAGCTGTTTTTT.

This clone has just one count. V and J are TRBV13 and TRBJ2-3, with a weak D call TRBD2 (6 bases). Trimming removed 3 bases from V and 7 bases from J, with 17 bases in between. Germline V gene data show CDR1 as PRHDT and CDR2 as FYEKMQ (reference sequence). The CDR3 length is 15 residues. The CDR3 DNA reads TGTGCCAGCAGCTTCAGACTAGAAGGGATACATACGCAGTATTTT. Its translation: CASSFRLEGIHTQYF.

The chain combines TRBV5-1 with TRBJ2-1, with D perhaps TRBD2 (6 bases). CDR1 and CDR2 (germline): SGHRS, YFSETQ. V was clipped by 3 bases and J by 5 bases, with 12 bases between them. The CDR3 length is 14 residues. The CDR3 sequence is CASSWNGGNNEQFF. CDR3 bases: TGCGCCAGCAGCTGGAATGGGGGGAACAATGAGCAGTTCTTC.

CDR3 coding DNA: TGTGCCAGCAGTCTCAGACACCGACAGGGGGATGGCTACACCTTC. Amino acid sequence: CASSLRHRQGDGYTF. The chain uses TRBV6-5 and TRBJ1-2; 9 bases map to TRBD1. Germline-derived CDR1 and CDR2 are MNHEY and SVGAGI. This CDR3 is built from 15 residues. The ends lost 5 bases at V and 6 bases at J; junction bases unmatched: 10.

This chain joins TRBV5-1 and TRBJ1-2; TRBD1 matches at 10 bases. The CDR3 runs to 15 residues. The V and J ends lost 4 bases and 4 bases, in that order; junction bases with no gene match: 7. Germline V gene lookup returns CDR1 SGHRS and CDR2 YFSETQ. DNA of the CDR3: TGCGCCAGCAGCGCCGCCGACAGGGGGCTCTATGGCTACACCTTC. Protein product: CASSAADRGLYGYTF. The variable domain in full, with the rest retrieved from reference TRBV5-1 and TRBJ1-2, is KAGVTQTPRYLIKTRGQQVTLSCSPISGHRSVSWYQQTPGQGLQFLFEYFSETQRNKGNFPGRFSGRQFSNSRSEMNVSTLELGDSALYLCASSAADRGLYGYTFGSGTRLTVV.

This chain uses TRBV6-5 with TRBJ1-5; a weak D match, TRBD1 (5 bases). The ends were cut back, 4 bases at V and 5 bases at J, with 9 bases in the middle. The CDR3 length is 13 residues. Germline CDR1 is MNHEY and CDR2 is SVGAGI. As DNA, the CDR3 is TGTGCCAGCAGTTTCCTCAGGGATCAGCCCCAGCATTTT. Encoded protein: CASSFLRDQPQHF.

This chain uses TRBV4-1 with TRBJ1-1, with no clear D. There are 17 residues in the CDR3. From germline, CDR1 is MGHRA and CDR2 YSYEKL. With 0 bases removed from V and 3 bases from J, the gap between germline ends came to 17 bases. The CDR3 loop is CASSQDTVNRRDTEAFF. The DNA for the CDR3 is TGCGCCAGCAGCCAAGATACTGTGAACAGACGTGACACTGAAGCTTTCTTT.

This clone is a singleton in its sample. The rearrangement uses TRBV4-1 and TRBJ1-2; possibly TRBD1 for D (5 bases). The CDR3 totals 15 residues. The germline CDR1 and CDR2 sequences are MGHRA and YSYEKL. The V end lost 1 base, the J end lost 10 bases, and 19 bases lay between the germline ends. The DNA for the CDR3 is TGCGCCAGCAGCCAAGTCCCGGGACTCGAGGCTCCCTACACCTTC. Translation gives CASSQVPGLEAPYTF.

The V and J genes are TRBV30 and TRBJ1-3; D possibly corresponds to TRBD1 (5 bases). V lost 0 bases to trimming and J lost 3 bases, with 9 bases between them. The germline V gene has CDR1 GTSNPN and CDR2 SVGIG (reference sequence). The CDR3 spans 14 residues. CDR3 bases: TGTGCCTGGAGTGTCACGGGGGTTGGAAACACCATATATTTT. Translating gives CAWSVTGVGNTIYF.

The chain links TRBV10-3 to TRBJ1-5; D is unclear. There are 17 residues in the CDR3. V gave up 0 bases and J gave up 1 base, with 13 bases separating them. Germline V CDR1 and CDR2: ENHRY, SYGVKD. In nucleotides, the CDR3 is TGTGCCATCAGTGAGTCGGGTACGGCACTAAGCAATCAGCCCCAGCATTTT. As protein: CAISESGTALSNQPQHF.

The V and J genes are TRBV4-1 and TRBJ1-2; D is perhaps TRBD1 (5 bases). V was clipped by 0 bases and J by 5 bases, with 13 bases between them. The CDR3 covers 15 residues. CDR1 is MGHRA and CDR2 is YSYEKL in the germline V gene. The CDR3 region has the DNA TGCGCCAGCAGCCAAGATCCCCGACAGCTGTATGGCTACACCTTC. It codes for CASSQDPRQLYGYTF.